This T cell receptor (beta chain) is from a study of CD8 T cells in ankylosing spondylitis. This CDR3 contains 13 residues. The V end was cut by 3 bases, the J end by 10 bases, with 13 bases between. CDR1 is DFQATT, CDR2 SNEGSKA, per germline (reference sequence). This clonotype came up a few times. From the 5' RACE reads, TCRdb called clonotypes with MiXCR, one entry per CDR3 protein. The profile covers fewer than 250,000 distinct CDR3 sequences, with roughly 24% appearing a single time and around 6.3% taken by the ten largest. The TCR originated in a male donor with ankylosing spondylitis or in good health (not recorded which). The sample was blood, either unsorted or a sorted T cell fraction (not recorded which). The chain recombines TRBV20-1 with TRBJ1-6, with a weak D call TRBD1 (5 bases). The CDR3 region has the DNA TGCAGTGCTAGTACAGGCTTGGACTCACCCCTCCACTTT. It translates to CSASTGLDSPLHF.